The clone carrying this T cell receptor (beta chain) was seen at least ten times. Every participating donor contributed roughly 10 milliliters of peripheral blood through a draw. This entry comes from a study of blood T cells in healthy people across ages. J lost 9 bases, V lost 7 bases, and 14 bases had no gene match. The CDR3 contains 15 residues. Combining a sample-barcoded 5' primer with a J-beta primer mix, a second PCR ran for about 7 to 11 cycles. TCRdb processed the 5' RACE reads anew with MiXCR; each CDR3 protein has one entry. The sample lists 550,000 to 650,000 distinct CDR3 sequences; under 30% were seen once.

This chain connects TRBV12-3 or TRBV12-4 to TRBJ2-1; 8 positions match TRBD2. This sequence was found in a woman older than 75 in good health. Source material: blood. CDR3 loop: CASILSGGRTSEQFF. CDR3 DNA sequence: TGTGCCAGCATCCTGTCGGGGGGGCGGACCAGTGAGCAGTTCTTC.